This T cell receptor beta chain was sequenced in a study of cytomegalovirus exposure and HLA in healthy donors (dated by TCRdb to the late 2010s). Turning to the overall study: An earlier analysis of approximately 600 of the donors reported 276 Gb of sequence data and around 110 million unique TCR beta sequences from about 179 million T cells. Of the roughly 390 genotyped donors, approximately 80% were placed in the genetic ancestry cluster associated with self-reported Caucasian donors. In a later analysis, previously published TCR beta repertoires from some 640 donors were re-analyzed and high-resolution HLA genotyping was added so that TCR occurrence patterns could be studied. To predict cytomegalovirus infection status, the study combined high-throughput TCR immunosequencing, statistical association of individual TCRs with disease status, and machine learning. Besides the first cohort of 666 subjects, a separate validation cohort made up of over a hundred different subjects was used. Both class I and class II loci were covered by HLA typing, at four-digit resolution. Every repertoire in the discovery cohort had been generated on one and the same sequencing platform. The T cell repertoires of 666 subjects were profiled by immunosequencing and related to cytomegalovirus serostatus. Donor age, sex, ethnicity and CMV serostatus were collected together with the repertoire data. The study was designed to test whether signatures of past pathogen exposure could be identified by cataloging public T cell receptors. In an earlier analysis of 587 of the donors, high-throughput TCR beta sequencing was used to judge whether each TCR beta V gene segment behaved as functional or pseudogenic. A later genetic analysis used genome-wide SNP genotypes for about 60% of the roughly 700 donors, treating that subset as a discovery cohort. About five DR-DQ haplotypes were handled as single units for association and clustering because linkage in the cohort was strong. Among 350 to 400 genotyped donors of the cohort, an average of 235,054 unique TCR beta nucleotide sequences were sequenced per donor, roughly 20% of them non-productive. Rather than drawing on any new phenotypic data, the later analysis identified candidate immune exposures from TCR beta sequences and the way those sequences occurred across donors. An early release covering roughly 600 HLA-typed donors comprised 250 to 350 gigabases of sequencing data and some 79 million unique TCR sequences. The number of donors typed differed by locus, with roughly 620-630 for A, B, C, DRB1 and DQB1, 522 for DQA1, under 610 for DPA1, and around 460 for DPB1.

In total, over 600 healthy bone marrow donors made up the cohort. Cohort members were all nominally healthy when sampled, although unrecorded immune exposures were likely present. The donor was CMV seronegative and belonged to the group of around 400 seronegative cohort members. Each donor provided a peripheral blood sample, and peripheral blood mononuclear cells were used for TCR beta sequencing. The Qiagen DNeasy Blood Extraction Kit was used to extract genomic DNA from the blood cell samples. The method behind the library was the immunoSEQ multiplex PCR assay. For the multiplex PCR, a mixture combining 60 forward primers for TCR Vbeta segments and 13 reverse primers for TCR Jbeta segments was used. Amplification of the CDR3 region of rearranged TCR beta genes was performed with a multiplex PCR assay on genomic DNA. The Illumina HiSeq System was used to sequence the amplified TCR beta libraries as 87-base-pair reads. On the authors' methods: In a later analysis, some 80 million unique TCR beta chains were counted across the approximately 640 repertoires, and about 9.9 million of these chains were shared by at least two donors. A nearest-neighbor algorithm error-corrected the raw reads and collapsed the reads into unique sequences, merging closely related sequences to remove PCR and sequencing errors. V, D and J gene segments were assigned by aligning CDR3 sequences to IMGT reference sequences. Each retained sequence needed at least a six-nucleotide match to both a V gene segment and a J gene segment. A rearrangement counted as productive if the CDR3 had no stop codons and remained in frame with V and J, and every other rearrangement counted as non-productive. Following IMGT convention, CDR3 was defined as the stretch from the second conserved V-encoded cysteine to the conserved J-encoded phenylalanine. Sequences without an unambiguous match to a single V gene segment were excluded from the earlier analysis of about 640 of the donors. An earlier analysis of a few hundred of the donors called V segments functional above 56.7% productive rearrangements and segregating when the between-donor standard deviation exceeded 5%. A statistical classification framework was built for diagnosing cytomegalovirus status from the catalog of TCR beta chain sequences. A later analysis assigned V and J genes by comparing TCR nucleotide sequences with IMGT/GENE-DB human TR gene sequences. Using the TCRdist pipeline, a later analysis assigned CDR3 sequences along with most-parsimonious VDJ recombination scenarios. In a later analysis, each TCR beta chain was defined by its CDR3 amino acid sequence together with its V-gene family, and reads lacking a unique V-gene family were excluded. As a way to deal with suspected cross-contamination and a sequencing artifact, a later analysis dropped under 600 nucleotide sequences that were highly shared and had low generation probability. A later analysis calculated a clonal expansion index for each public chain from normalized within-repertoire ranks of inferred template counts. In a later analysis, generation probabilities were computed using a VDJ recombination model fitted to out-of-frame rearrangements, and the results were checked against IGoR. In a later analysis, TCR-TCR, TCR-HLA and TCR-CMV co-occurrence was scored with hypergeometric tests, and a repertoire-size bias correction was applied to TCR pairs. False discovery rates were estimated in a later analysis by permuting HLA or CMV assignments 20 times. A later analysis grouped co-occurring TCRs with DBSCAN, adding TCRdist sequence similarity when clustering within HLA-allele-positive subsets. Repertoires with fewer than 30,000 or more than 120,000 public chains, plus five repertoires with anomalous nucleotide sharing, were excluded from co-occurrence clustering. What TCRdb holds here is the immuneACCESS table cut down to in-frame rearrangements. Part of the clones is not present; checked against another copy, under half of the missing clones reflect an unresolved V gene, and the others are unexplained. V and J calls and clone size are given by that table; D and trimming were obtained from the DNA. The sample profile shows 74,000 or so clones; around 63% of them were found once. The top ten hold approximately 2.1% of the sample.

The germline V gene sets CDR1 to MNHNS and CDR2 to SASEGT. CDR3 length: 12 amino acids, cysteine to phenylalanine. Left in the record is the CDR3 DNA by itself, 36 bases read in frame from the first base. V and J lose 5 bases and 8 bases, and a span of 7 bases separates them. Study-level results and caveats: In a later analysis, several top co-occurrence clusters were reported to appear linked to parvovirus B19, influenza, CMV and Epstein-Barr virus. Only TCR beta chains were sequenced in this cohort, and the absence of alpha or paired-chain data limited detectable features. The study listed 164 TCR beta chains as associated with cytomegalovirus. In a later analysis, TCR association rates were found to vary across HLA loci, with the most associated TCRs seen for DRB1 alleles and the fewest for HLA-C alleles. Compared with equally common non-associated chains, HLA-associated TCR beta chains in a later analysis were more clonally expanded and had lower generation probabilities. A further reported finding was that TCR beta sequences accurately predicted the HLA-A and HLA-B alleles for most subjects in the first cohort. A group of highly shared sequence variants was considered likely to be a technical artifact of the sequencing pipeline. According to the authors, the approach could potentially be generalized to other disease states and immunological phenotypes. In a later genetic analysis, a missense DCLRE1C variant was associated with V-gene and J-gene trimming of TCR beta chains, and the association was replicated in an independent cohort. Immune exposure information for the cohort was limited to CMV serostatus. Specific HLA alleles were associated with 15,000 to 20,000 TCR beta sequences at a false discovery rate of 0.05 in a later analysis. Because counts were too low, more than 15 rarely observed V segments, including chromosome 9 orphons, were left out of the earlier analysis of about 500 of the donors. In an earlier analysis of roughly 560 of the donors, most TCR beta V segments were observed in productive rearrangements about 87% or about 30% of the time, broadly matching IMGT annotations. Because HLA typing was missing for some donors at each locus, association tests included only the typed subset. The classifier was reported to diagnose cytomegalovirus status with high specificity and sensitivity in both the original and validation cohorts. According to a later analysis, most CMV-associated TCR beta chains appeared to be HLA-restricted, and the HLA associations seemed to be driven largely by CMV exposure. Roughly uniform sequencing depth across donors was assumed in presence/absence analyses, although this assumption may not hold. Linkage disequilibrium might explain the correlated functional status among segregating V segments, but an unknown experimental factor could not be ruled out. The 87-base-pair reads could not distinguish some IMGT-functional V segments, including TRBV6-2 and TRBV6-3, so those segments were excluded. Compared with the roughly 670-donor mean, donors in an Asian-associated ancestry cluster had fewer N-insertions in productive TCRs, according to a later genetic analysis. A few of the identified cytomegalovirus-associated TCR beta chains were confirmed in vitro to be specific for cytomegalovirus antigens. Most TCR sequences were observed very rarely across donors, whereas some public TCRs were present in many individuals. When HLA alleles, especially DR and DQ, strongly co-occurred, TCR associations were difficult to assign to individual alleles.

Concerning this clone itself: Its antigen specificity is not known. It has no much larger one-base neighbor in the sample; base qualities were not kept.

The clonotype comes from a woman aged 25 to 39 in good health and CMV-seronegative. Sequenced input: PBMCs. The sequence joins TRBV6-1 to TRBJ1-6, with the identity of the D gene unclear. The CDR3 protein is CASSSGDSPLHF. The nucleotide sequence is given as TGTGCCAGCAGTTCCGGGGATTCACCCCTCCACTTT.